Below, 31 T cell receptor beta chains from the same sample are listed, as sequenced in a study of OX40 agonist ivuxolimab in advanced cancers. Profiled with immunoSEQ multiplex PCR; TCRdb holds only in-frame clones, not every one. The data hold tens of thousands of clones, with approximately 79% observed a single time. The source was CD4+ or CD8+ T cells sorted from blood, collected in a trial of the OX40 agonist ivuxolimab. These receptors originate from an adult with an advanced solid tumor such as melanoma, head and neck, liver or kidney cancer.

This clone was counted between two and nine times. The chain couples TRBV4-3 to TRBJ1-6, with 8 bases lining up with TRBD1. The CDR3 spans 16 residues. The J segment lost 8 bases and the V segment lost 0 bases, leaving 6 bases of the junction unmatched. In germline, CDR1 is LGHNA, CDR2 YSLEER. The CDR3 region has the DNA TGCGCCAGCAGCCAAGATTCGGGGGACAGGTATTCACCCCTCCACTTT. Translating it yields CASSQDSGDRYSPLHF.

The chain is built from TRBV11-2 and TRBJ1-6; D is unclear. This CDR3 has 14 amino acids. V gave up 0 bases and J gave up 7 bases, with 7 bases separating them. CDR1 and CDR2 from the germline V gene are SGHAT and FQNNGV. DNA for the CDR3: TGTGCCAGCAGCTTAGATCAGAGGAATTCACCCCTCCACTTT. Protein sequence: CASSLDQRNSPLHF.

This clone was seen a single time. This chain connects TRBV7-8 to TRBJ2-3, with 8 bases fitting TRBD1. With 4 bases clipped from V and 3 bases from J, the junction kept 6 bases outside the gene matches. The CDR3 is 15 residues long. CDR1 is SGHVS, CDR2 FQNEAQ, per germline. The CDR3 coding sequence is TGTGCCAGCAGCTCTCAGGGGGCTGGAACAGATACGCAGTATTTT. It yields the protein CASSSQGAGTDTQYF.

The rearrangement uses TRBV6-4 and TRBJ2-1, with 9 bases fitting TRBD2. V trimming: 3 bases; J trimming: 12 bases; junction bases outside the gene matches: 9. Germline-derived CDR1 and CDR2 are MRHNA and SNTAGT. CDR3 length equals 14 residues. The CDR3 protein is CASSEQRGAPRQFF. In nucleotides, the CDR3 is TGTGCCAGCAGTGAACAGCGGGGGGCCCCTCGGCAGTTCTTC.

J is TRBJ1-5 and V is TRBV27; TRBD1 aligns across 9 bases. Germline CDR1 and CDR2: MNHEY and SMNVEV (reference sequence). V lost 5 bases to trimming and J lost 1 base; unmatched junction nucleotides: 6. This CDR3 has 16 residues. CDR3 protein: CASSAQGAQSNQPQHF. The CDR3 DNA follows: TGTGCCAGCAGTGCACAGGGGGCGCAAAGCAATCAGCCCCAGCATTTT.

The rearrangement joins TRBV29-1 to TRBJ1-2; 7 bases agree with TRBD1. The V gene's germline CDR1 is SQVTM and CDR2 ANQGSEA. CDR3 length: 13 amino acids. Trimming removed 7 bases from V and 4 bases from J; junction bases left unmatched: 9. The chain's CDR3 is CSGGTANSYGYTF. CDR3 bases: TGCAGCGGAGGGACAGCTAACTCCTATGGCTACACCTTC.

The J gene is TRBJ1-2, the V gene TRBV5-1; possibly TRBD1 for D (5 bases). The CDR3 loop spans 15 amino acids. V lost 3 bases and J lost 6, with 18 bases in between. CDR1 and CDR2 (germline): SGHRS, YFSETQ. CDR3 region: CASSSGTAVGNGYTF. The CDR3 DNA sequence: TGCGCCAGCAGCTCTGGGACCGCAGTAGGAAATGGCTACACCTTC. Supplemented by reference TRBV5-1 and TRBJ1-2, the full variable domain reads KAGVTQTPRYLIKTRGQQVTLSCSPISGHRSVSWYQQTPGQGLQFLFEYFSETQRNKGNFPGRFSGRQFSNSRSEMNVSTLELGDSALYLCASSSGTAVGNGYTFGSGTRLTVV.

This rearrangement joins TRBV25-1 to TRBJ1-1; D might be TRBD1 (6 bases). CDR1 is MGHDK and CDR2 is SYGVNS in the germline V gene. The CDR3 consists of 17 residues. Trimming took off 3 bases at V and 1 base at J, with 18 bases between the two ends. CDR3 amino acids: CASSDSGTGTRNTEAFF. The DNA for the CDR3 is TGTGCCAGCAGTGATTCAGGAACCGGGACAAGGAACACTGAAGCTTTCTTT.

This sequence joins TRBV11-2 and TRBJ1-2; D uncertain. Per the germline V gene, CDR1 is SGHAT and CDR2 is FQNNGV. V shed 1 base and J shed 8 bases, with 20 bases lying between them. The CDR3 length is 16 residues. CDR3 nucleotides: TGTGCCAGCAGCTTAGCGCTAACGACCCTCGGAGAAGGCTACACCTTC. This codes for CASSLALTTLGEGYTF.

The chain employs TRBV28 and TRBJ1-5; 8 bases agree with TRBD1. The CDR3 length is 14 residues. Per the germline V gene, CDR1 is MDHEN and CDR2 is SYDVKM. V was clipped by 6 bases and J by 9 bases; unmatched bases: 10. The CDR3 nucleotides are TGTGCCAGCAGACTACAGGGGGGCCCAAGGCCCCAGCATTTT. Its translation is CASRLQGGPRPQHF.

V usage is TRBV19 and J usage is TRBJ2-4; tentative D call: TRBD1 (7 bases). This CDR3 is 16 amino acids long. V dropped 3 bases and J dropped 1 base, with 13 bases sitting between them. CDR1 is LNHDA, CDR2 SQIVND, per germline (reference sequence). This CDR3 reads CASSILAGGAKNIQYF. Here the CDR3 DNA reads TGTGCCAGTAGTATTTTGGCAGGGGGGGCCAAAAACATTCAGTACTTC.

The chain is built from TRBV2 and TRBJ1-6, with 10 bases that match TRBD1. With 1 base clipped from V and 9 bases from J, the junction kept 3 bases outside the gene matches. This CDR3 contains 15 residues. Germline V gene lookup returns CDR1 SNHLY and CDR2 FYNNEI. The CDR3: CASSEEGTGVSPLHF. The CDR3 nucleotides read TGTGCCAGCAGTGAAGAGGGGACAGGGGTTTCACCCCTCCACTTT.

CDR3 sequence (DNA): TGTGCCAGTAGTATCAGGGAGCATGGCTACACCTTC. This encodes CASSIREHGYTF. The gene calls are TRBV19 and TRBJ1-2; perhaps TRBD1 as D (5 bases). The CDR3 consists of 12 residues. CDR1 and CDR2 (germline): LNHDA, SQIVND (reference sequence). V gave up 3 bases and J gave up 6 bases, with 8 bases separating them.

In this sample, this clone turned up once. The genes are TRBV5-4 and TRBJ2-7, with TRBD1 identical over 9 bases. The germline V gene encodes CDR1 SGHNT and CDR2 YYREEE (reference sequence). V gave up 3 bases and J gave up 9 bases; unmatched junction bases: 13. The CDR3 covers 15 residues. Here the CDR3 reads CASSSDPGQGVGQYF. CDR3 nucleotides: TGTGCCAGCAGCTCAGATCCGGGACAGGGAGTCGGGCAGTACTTC.

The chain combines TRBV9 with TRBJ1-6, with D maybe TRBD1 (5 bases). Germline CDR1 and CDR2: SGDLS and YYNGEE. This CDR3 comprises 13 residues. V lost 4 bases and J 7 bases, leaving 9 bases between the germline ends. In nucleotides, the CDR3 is TGTGCCAGCAGCACCACAGGAAATTCACCCCTCCACTTT. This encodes CASSTTGNSPLHF. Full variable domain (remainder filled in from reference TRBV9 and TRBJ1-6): DSGVTQTPKHLITATGQRVTLRCSPRSGDLSVYWYQQSLDQGLQFLIQYYNGEERAKGNILERFSAQQFPDLHSELNLSSLELGDSALYFCASSTTGNSPLHFGNGTRLTVT.

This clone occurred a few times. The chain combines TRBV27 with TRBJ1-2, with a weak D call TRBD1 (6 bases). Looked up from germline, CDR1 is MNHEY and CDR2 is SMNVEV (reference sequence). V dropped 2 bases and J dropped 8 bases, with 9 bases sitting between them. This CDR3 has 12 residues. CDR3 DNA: TGTGCCAGCAGTTTACGCGGGGGCGGCTACACCTTC. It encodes CASSLRGGGYTF.

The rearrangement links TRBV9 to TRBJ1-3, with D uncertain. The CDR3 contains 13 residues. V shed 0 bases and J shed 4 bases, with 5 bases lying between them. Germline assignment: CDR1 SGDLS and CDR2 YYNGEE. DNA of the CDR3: TGTGCCAGCAGCGTAGACGGAGGAAACACCATATATTTT. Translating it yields CASSVDGGNTIYF.

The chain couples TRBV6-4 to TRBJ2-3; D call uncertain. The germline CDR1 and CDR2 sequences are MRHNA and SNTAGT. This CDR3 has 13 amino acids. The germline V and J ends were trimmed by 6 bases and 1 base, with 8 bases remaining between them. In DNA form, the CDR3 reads TGTGCCAGCAGCACAACAGGCACAGATACGCAGTATTTT. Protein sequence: CASSTTGTDTQYF.

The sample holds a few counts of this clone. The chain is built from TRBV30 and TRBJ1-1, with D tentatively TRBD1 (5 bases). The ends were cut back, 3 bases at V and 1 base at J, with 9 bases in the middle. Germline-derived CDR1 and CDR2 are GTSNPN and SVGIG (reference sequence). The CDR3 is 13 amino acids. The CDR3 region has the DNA TGTGCCTGGAGAAGTGACAGGAACACTGAAGCTTTCTTT. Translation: CAWRSDRNTEAFF.

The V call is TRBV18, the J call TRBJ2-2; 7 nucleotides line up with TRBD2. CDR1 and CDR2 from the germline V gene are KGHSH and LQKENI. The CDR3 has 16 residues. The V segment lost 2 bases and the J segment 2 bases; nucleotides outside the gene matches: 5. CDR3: CASSPGTGGNTGELFF. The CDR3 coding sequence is TGTGCCAGCTCACCAGGGACGGGAGGAAACACCGGGGAGCTGTTTTTT.

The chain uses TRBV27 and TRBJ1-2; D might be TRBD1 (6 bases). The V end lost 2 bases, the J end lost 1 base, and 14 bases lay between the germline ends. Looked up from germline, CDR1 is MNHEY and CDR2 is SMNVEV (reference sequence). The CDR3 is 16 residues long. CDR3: CASSLGGGGYNYGYTF. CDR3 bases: TGTGCCAGCAGTTTAGGGGGCGGCGGATATAACTATGGCTACACCTTC.

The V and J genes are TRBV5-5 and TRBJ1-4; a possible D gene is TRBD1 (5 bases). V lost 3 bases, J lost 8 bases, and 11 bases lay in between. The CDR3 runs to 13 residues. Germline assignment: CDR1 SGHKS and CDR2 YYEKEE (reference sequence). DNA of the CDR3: TGTGCCAGCAGCTGGCAGGGACGGGAAAAACTGTTTTTT. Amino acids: CASSWQGREKLFF.

The CDR3 DNA sequence: TGTGCCAGCAGCAAGCGGGACAGGGGCGGAACTGAAGCTTTCTTT. Protein sequence: CASSKRDRGGTEAFF. The chain uses TRBV9 and TRBJ1-1; 10 bases fit TRBD1. This CDR3 is 15 amino acids long. The trim removed 4 bases at V and 5 bases at J, leaving 8 bases unmatched. From germline, CDR1 is SGDLS and CDR2 YYNGEE.

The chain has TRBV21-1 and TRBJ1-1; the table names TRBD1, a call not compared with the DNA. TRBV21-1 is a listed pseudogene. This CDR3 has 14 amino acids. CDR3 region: CASSKGQGATAAFF. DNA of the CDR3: TGTGCCAGCAGCAAGGGACAGGGGGCGACGGCAGCTTTCTTT.

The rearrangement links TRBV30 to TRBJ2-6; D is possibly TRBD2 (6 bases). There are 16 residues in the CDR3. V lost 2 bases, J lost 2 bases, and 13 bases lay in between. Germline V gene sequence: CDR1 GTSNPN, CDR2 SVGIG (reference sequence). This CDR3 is CAWSPLGGAGANVLTF. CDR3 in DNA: TGTGCCTGGAGTCCGCTCGGAGGGGCTGGGGCCAACGTCCTGACTTTC. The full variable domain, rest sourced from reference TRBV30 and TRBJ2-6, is SQTIHQWPATLVQPVGSPLSLECTVEGTSNPNLYWYRQAAGRGLQLLFYSVGIGQISSEVPQNLSASRPQDRQFILSSKKLLLSDSGFYLCAWSPLGGAGANVLTFGAGSRLTVL.

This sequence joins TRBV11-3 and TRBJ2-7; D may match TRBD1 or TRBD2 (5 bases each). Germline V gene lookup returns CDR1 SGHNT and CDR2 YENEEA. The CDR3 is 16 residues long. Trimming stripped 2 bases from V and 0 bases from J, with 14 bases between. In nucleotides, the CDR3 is TGTGCCAGCAGCTTACATCAGGGACGCGGCTCCTACGAGCAGTACTTC. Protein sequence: CASSLHQGRGSYEQYF.

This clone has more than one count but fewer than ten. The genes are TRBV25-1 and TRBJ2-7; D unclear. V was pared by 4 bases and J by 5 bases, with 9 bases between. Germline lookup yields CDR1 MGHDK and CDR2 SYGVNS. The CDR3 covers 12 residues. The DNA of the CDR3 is TGTGCCAGCAGTGGCGAGGACCACGAGCAGTACTTC. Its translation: CASSGEDHEQYF.

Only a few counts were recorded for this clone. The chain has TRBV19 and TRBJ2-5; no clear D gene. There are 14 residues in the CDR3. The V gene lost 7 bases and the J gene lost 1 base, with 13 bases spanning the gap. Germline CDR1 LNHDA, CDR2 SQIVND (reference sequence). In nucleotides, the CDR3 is TGTGCCAGTACCCAAGTAGGCAGCCAAGAGACCCAGTACTTC. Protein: CASTQVGSQETQYF.

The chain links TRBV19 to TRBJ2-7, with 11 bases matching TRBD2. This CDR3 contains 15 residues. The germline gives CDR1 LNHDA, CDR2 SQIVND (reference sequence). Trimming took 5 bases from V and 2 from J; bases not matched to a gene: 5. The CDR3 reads CASSRTSGGPYEQYF. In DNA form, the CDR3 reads TGTGCCAGTAGTCGCACTAGCGGGGGCCCCTACGAGCAGTACTTC.

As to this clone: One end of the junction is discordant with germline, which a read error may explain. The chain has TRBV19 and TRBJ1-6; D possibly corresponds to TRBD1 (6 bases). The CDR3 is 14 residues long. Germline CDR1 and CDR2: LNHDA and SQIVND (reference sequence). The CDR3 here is CASSISRQVRKIVF. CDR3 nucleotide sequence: TGTGCCAGTAGTATTTCCCGACAGGTGCGGAAGATAGTCTTT. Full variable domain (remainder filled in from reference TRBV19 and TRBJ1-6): DGGITQSPKYLFRKEGQNVTLSCEQNLNHDAMYWYRQDPGQGLRLIYYSQIVNDFQKGDIAEGYSVSREKKESFPLTVTSAQKNPTAFYLCASSISRQVRKIVFGNGTRLTVT.

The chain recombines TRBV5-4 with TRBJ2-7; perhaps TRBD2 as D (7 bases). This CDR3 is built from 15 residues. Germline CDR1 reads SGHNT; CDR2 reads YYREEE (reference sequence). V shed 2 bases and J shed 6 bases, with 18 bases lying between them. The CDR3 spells CASSLGGGQAFEQYF. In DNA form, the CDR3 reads TGTGCCAGCAGCTTAGGGGGAGGGCAGGCCTTCGAGCAGTACTTC.